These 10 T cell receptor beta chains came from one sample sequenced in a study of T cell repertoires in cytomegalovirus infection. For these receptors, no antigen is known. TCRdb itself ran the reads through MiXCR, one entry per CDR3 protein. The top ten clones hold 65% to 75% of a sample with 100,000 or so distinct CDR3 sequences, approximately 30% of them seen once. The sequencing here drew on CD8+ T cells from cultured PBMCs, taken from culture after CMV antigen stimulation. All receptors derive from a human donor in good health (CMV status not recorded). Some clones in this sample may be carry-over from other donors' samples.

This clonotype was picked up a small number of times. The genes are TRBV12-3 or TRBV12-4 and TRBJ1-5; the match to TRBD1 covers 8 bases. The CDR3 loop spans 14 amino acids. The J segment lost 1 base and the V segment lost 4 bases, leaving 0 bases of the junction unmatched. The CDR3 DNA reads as TGTGCCAGCAGTTGGACAGGGAGCAATCAGCCCCAGCATTTT. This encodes CASSWTGSNQPQHF.

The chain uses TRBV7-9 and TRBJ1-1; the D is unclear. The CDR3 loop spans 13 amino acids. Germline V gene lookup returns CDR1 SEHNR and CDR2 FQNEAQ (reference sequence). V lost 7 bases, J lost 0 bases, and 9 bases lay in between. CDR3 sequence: CASTHGLNTEAFF. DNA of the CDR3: TGTGCCAGCACCCACGGGCTGAACACTGAAGCTTTCTTT.

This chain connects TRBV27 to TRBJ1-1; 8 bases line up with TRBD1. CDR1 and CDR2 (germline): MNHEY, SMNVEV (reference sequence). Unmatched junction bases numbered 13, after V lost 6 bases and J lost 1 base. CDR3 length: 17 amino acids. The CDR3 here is CASSPGQGKVGNTEAFF. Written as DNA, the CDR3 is TGTGCCAGCAGCCCCGGACAGGGTAAAGTAGGGAACACTGAAGCTTTCTTT.

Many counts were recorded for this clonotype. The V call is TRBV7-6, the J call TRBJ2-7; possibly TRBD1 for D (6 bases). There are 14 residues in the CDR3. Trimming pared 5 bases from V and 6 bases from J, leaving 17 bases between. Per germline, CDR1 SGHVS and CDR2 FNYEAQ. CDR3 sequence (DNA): TGTGCCAGCAGCGTTTACAGGGACCCCTCCGAGCAGTACTTC. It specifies CASSVYRDPSEQYF.

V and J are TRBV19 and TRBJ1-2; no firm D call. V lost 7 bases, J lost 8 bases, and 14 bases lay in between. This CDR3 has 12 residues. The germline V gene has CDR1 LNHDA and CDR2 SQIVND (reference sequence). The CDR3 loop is CASKSMDAGYTF. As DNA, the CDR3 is TGTGCCAGTAAATCTATGGACGCGGGCTACACCTTC.

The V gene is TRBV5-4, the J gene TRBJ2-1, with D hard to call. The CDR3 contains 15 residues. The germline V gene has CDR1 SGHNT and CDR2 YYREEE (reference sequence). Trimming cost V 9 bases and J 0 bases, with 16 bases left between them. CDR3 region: CANSRVGFSYNEQFF. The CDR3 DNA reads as TGTGCCAACAGTCGTGTGGGCTTCTCCTACAATGAGCAGTTCTTC.

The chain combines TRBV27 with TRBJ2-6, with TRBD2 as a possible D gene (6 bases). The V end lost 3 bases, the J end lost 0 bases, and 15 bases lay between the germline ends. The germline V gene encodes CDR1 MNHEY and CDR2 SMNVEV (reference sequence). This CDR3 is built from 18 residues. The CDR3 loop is CASSFLAGTNSGANVLTF. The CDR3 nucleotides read TGTGCCAGCAGTTTCTTGGCGGGGACGAACTCTGGGGCCAACGTCCTGACTTTC.

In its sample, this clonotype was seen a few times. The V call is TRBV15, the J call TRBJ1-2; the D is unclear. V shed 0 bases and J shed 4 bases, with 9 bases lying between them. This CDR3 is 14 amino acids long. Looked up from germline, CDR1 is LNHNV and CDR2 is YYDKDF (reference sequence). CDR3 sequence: CATSRDSTAYGYTF. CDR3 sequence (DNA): TGTGCCACCAGCAGAGATAGCACAGCCTATGGCTACACCTTC.

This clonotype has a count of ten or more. CDR3 amino acids: CASSLVWLKETQYF. As DNA, the CDR3 is TGTGCCAGCAGCTTAGTATGGCTTAAAGAGACCCAGTACTTC. V and J are TRBV7-2 and TRBJ2-5; D gene unclear. Germline CDR1 reads SGHTA; CDR2 reads FQGNSA. This CDR3 comprises 14 residues. The V end was cut by 1 base, the J end by 3 bases, with 9 bases between.

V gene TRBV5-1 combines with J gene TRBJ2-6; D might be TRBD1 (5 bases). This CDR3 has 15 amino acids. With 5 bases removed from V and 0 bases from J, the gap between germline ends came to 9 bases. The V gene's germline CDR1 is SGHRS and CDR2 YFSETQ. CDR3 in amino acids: CASRQGDSGANVLTF. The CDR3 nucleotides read TGCGCCAGCAGACAAGGGGACTCTGGGGCCAACGTCCTGACTTTC.